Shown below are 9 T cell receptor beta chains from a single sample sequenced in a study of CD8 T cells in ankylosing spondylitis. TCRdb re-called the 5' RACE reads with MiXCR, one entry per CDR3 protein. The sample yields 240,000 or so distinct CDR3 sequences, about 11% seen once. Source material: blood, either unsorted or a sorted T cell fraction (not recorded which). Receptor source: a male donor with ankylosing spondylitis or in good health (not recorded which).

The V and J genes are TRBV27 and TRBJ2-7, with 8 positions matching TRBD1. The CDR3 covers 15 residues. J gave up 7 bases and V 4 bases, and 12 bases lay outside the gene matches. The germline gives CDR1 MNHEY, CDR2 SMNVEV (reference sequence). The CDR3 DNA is TGTGCCAGCAGTTCCCCCGGGACAGGTCGTGGGGAGCAGTACTTC. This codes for CASSSPGTGRGEQYF.

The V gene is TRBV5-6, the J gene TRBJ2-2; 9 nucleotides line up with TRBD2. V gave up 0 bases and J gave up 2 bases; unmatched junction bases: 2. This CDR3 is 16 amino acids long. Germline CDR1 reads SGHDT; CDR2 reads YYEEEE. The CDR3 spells CASSLGGTSNTGELFF. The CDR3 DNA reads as TGTGCCAGCAGCTTGGGAGGGACTAGCAACACCGGGGAGCTGTTTTTT.

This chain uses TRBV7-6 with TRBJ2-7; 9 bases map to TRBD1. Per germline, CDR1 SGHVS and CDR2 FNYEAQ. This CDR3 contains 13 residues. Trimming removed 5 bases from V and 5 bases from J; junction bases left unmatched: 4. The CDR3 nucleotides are TGTGCCAGCAGCCGGGACAGGGATCACGAGCAGTACTTC. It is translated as CASSRDRDHEQYF.

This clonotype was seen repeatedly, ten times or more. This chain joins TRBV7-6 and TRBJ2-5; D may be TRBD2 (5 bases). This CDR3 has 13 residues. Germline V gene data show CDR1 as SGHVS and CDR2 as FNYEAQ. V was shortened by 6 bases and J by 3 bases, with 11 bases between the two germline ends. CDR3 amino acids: CASRDSPKETQYF. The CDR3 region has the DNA TGTGCCAGCAGGGACTCCCCCAAAGAGACCCAGTACTTC.

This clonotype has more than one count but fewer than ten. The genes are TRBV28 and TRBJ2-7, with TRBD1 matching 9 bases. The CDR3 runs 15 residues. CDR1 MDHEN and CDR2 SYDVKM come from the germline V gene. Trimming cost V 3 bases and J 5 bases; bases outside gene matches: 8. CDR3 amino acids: CASSFTGQGRHEQYF. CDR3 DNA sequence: TGTGCCAGCAGTTTTACGGGACAGGGTCGACACGAGCAGTACTTC.

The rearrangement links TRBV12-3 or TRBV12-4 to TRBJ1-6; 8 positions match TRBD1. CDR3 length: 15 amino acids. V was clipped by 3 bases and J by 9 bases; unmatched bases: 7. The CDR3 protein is CASSFTGGVSSPLHF. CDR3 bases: TGTGCCAGCAGTTTTACAGGGGGGGTGAGTTCACCCCTCCACTTT.

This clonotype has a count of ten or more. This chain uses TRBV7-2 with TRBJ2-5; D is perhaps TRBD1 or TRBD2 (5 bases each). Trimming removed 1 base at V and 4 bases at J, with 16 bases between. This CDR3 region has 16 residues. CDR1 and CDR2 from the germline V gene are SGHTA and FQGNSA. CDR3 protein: CASSLVPGGVRETQYF. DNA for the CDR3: TGTGCCAGCAGCTTAGTGCCTGGGGGAGTACGAGAGACCCAGTACTTC.

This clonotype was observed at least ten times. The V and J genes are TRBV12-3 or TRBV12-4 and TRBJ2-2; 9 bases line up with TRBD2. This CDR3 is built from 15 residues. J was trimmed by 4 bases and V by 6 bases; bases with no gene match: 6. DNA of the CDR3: TGTGCCAGCAGGACCGGGACTAGCACCACCGGGGAGCTGTTTTTT. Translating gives CASRTGTSTTGELFF.

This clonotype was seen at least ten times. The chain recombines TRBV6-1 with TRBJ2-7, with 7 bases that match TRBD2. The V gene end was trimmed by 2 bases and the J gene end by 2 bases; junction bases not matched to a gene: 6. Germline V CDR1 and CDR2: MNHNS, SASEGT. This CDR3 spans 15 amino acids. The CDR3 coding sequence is TGTGCCAGCAGTGAATCGGTACTAGCGACCTACGAGCAGTACTTC. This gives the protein CASSESVLATYEQYF.